This entry lists 23 T cell receptor beta chains sequenced from one sample in a study of glioma-infiltrating T cells. TCR alpha and beta CDR3 regions were amplified from RNA using iRepertoire nested multiplex PCR. TCRdb independently ran MiXCR on the multiplex PCR reads; one entry per CDR3 protein. The data show tens of thousands of distinct CDR3 sequences, around 40% seen once. Material: glioma tissue, nonneoplastic brain tissue, or PBMCs (not recorded which). These receptors were obtained from a human donor with low-grade glioma or glioblastoma, undergoing nonglioma brain surgery, or in good health (not recorded which).

J is TRBJ2-7 and V is TRBV6-2 or TRBV6-3, with 9 bases that match TRBD1. The CDR3 is 16 amino acids. Trimming cost V 5 bases and J 0 bases; bases outside gene matches: 8. CDR1 and CDR2 from the germline V gene are MNHEY and SVGEGT. The CDR3 protein is CASSALGTGSSYEQYF. In nucleotides, the CDR3 is TGTGCCAGCAGTGCGCTCGGGACAGGGAGCTCCTACGAGCAGTACTTC.

A single count supports this clonotype. At one end the junction does not follow the germline gene, possibly because of a read error. The chain links TRBV4-1 to TRBJ2-7; D is ambiguous. The CDR3 has 15 residues. Germline assignment: CDR1 MGHRA and CDR2 YSYEKL. CDR3 nucleotides: TGCGCCAGCACCCCCTCGGCAGGCCCTTCCTACAAGCAGTACTTC. This translates into CASTPSAGPSYKQYF.

This clonotype was recorded at least ten times. The rearrangement uses TRBV5-1 and TRBJ1-2, with D possibly TRBD1 on 6 matching bases. The CDR3 spans 13 residues. V was trimmed by 3 bases and J by 0 bases, leaving 6 bases between them. The germline V gene encodes CDR1 SGHRS and CDR2 YFSETQ. The CDR3 loop reads CASSSGANYGYTF. The CDR3 region has the DNA TGCGCCAGCAGCTCAGGGGCTAACTATGGCTACACCTTC.

The table lists this clonotype with many counts. The chain carries TRBV15 and TRBJ2-5; TRBD2 matches 8 bases. CDR3 size: 15 residues. Germline V gene data show CDR1 as LNHNV and CDR2 as YYDKDF (reference sequence). The V segment lost 1 base and the J segment 2 bases; nucleotides outside the gene matches: 3. CDR3 loop: CATSRAQREQETQYF. The DNA for the CDR3 is TGTGCCACCAGCAGAGCCCAGCGGGAGCAAGAGACCCAGTACTTC. Supplemented by reference TRBV15 and TRBJ2-5, the full variable domain reads DAMVIQNPRYQVTQFGKPVTLSCSQTLNHNVMYWYQQKSSQAPKLLFHYYDKDFNNEADTPDNFQSRRPNTSFCFLDIRSPGLGDTAMYLCATSRAQREQETQYFGPGTRLLVL.

The chain carries TRBV20-1 and TRBJ2-3, with TRBD2 matching over 9 bases. V gave up 0 bases and J gave up 4 bases; unmatched junction bases: 5. CDR3 length: 15 residues. CDR1 and CDR2 from the germline V gene are DFQATT and SNEGSKA (reference sequence). CDR3 DNA: TGCAGTGCTAGAGATTTGCGCGGGGGGGCAGATACGCAGTATTTT. Translating gives CSARDLRGGADTQYF.

V and J are TRBV7-9 and TRBJ2-6; no definite D call. With 7 bases removed from V and 0 bases from J, the gap between germline ends came to 10 bases. CDR3 length equals 15 residues. CDR1 SEHNR and CDR2 FQNEAQ come from the germline V gene (reference sequence). Here the CDR3 DNA reads TGTGCCAGCACCGTATTTAGCTCTGGGGCCAACGTCCTGACTTTC. As protein: CASTVFSSGANVLTF.

This clonotype has a handful of counts. The chain carries TRBV18 and TRBJ2-1; TRBD1 aligns across 9 bases. With 2 bases clipped from V and 10 bases from J, the junction kept 9 bases outside the gene matches. CDR1 and CDR2 (germline): KGHSH, LQKENI. This CDR3 has 15 amino acids. DNA for the CDR3: TGTGCCAGCTCACCAGCAGGACAGGGGAAAGTGGAGCAGTTCTTC. Translated: CASSPAGQGKVEQFF.

About this clonotype: One junction end does not reproduce the germline sequence, and a read error may be involved. This sequence joins TRBV27 and TRBJ1-4; 10 nucleotides align to TRBD1. Germline CDR1 is MNHEY and CDR2 is SMNVEV (reference sequence). CDR3 length: 15 residues. The CDR3 protein is CARSSTGQGYEKLSF. The CDR3 bases are TGTGCCAGAAGTTCGACGGGACAGGGGTATGAAAAACTGTCTTTT.

The chain couples TRBV9 to TRBJ1-4; the match to TRBD1 covers 9 bases. V shed 3 bases and J 7 bases; nucleotides not matched to a gene: 7. Germline values: CDR1 SGDLS, CDR2 YYNGEE. The CDR3 totals 15 residues. The CDR3 reads CASSDTGTGSEKLFF. CDR3 DNA: TGTGCCAGCAGCGACACCGGGACAGGGAGTGAAAAACTGTTTTTT.

V usage is TRBV28 and J usage is TRBJ1-3; D unresolved. This CDR3 contains 11 residues. Germline V lookup: CDR1 MDHEN, CDR2 SYDVKM. The CDR3 DNA follows: TGTGTTAGCAGCTCTGGAAACACCATATATTTT. It is translated as CVSSSGNTIYF.

The chain has TRBV2 and TRBJ2-3; D is ambiguous. The CDR3 is 15 residues long. The ends were cut back, 4 bases at V and 1 base at J, with 12 bases in the middle. Germline assignment: CDR1 SNHLY and CDR2 FYNNEI. The CDR3: CASSGADSRTDTQYF. The CDR3 DNA reads TGTGCCAGCAGTGGAGCTGACTCCCGCACAGATACGCAGTATTTT. The full variable domain, rest sourced from reference TRBV2 and TRBJ2-3, is EPEVTQTPSHQVTQMGQEVILRCVPISNHLYFYWYRQILGQKVEFLVSFYNNEISEKSEIFDDQFSVERPDGSNFTLKIRSTKLEDSAMYFCASSGADSRTDTQYFGPGTRLTVL.

Comment on this clonotype: Compared with germline, one end of the junction differs, possibly owing to a read error. The rearrangement links TRBV7-2 to TRBJ2-6; 7 bases fit TRBD1. Germline values: CDR1 SGHTA, CDR2 FQGNSA. The CDR3 contains 18 residues. CDR3 protein: CASSPAGTAFTRANVLTF. The CDR3 bases are TGTGCCAGCAGCCCAGCCGGGACAGCGTTTACTAGGGCTAACGTCCTGACTTTC. Using reference TRBV7-2 and TRBJ2-6 for the parts outside the CDR3, the full variable domain is GAGVSQSPSNKVTEKGKDVELRCDPISGHTALYWYRQSLGQGLEFLIYFQGNSAPDKSGLPSDRFSAERTGGSVSTLTIQRTQQEDSAVYLCASSPAGTAFTRANVLTFGAGSRLTVL.

Concerning this clonotype itself: Since a much larger clone is just one base distant, this may be a read error. V usage is TRBV5-1 and J usage is TRBJ2-3; weak D call: TRBD1 (6 bases). Per germline, CDR1 SGHRS and CDR2 YFSETQ. Trimming shortened V by 6 bases and J by 6 bases, and 14 bases separated the two germline ends. This CDR3 is 13 amino acids long. The CDR3 DNA reads TGCGCCAGCAACCGGAACAGGGTGGATACGCAGTATTTT. The encoded protein is CASNRNRVDTQYF.

As for this clonotype: This may stem from a read error, because a much larger clone lies one nucleotide away. This chain connects TRBV29-1 to TRBJ2-1; TRBD2 agrees at 11 bases. V was clipped by 4 bases and J by 5 bases; unmatched bases: 7. CDR3 length equals 15 residues. Germline CDR1 SQVTM, CDR2 ANQGSEA. As DNA, the CDR3 is TGCAGCGTTGGGAATAGCGGGAGGGCCGACAATGAGCAGTTCTTC. This sequence encodes CSVGNSGRADNEQFF.

This clonotype was seen just once. The CDR3 loop is CASSVDRRSTDTQYF. The CDR3 DNA reads as TGTGCCAGCAGTGTAGACAGGCGGAGCACAGATACGCAGTATTTT. The chain joins TRBV6-4 to TRBJ2-3, with a weak D call TRBD1 (6 bases). This CDR3 contains 15 residues. Germline loops: CDR1 MRHNA, CDR2 SNTAGT. Trimming took 4 bases from V and 0 from J, leaving 11 bases between them.

This clonotype was seen ten or more times. This chain uses TRBV5-1 with TRBJ1-1; D unresolved. CDR1 and CDR2 from the germline V gene are SGHRS and YFSETQ. Trimming took off 4 bases at V and 0 bases at J, with 13 bases between the two ends. The CDR3 totals 15 residues. The CDR3 nucleotides are TGCGCCAGCAGCGATATCGGGCCGCTGAACACTGAAGCTTTCTTT. Its protein is CASSDIGPLNTEAFF.

Concerning this clonotype itself: An end of the junction does not agree with germline; a read error may underlie this. For the CDR3, the DNA is TGTGCCAGCAGTCGAGAAAGGAGCAACCAGCCCCAGCATTTT. Translated, it gives CASSRERSNQPQHF. The chain is built from TRBV6-1 and TRBJ1-5; D remains unclear. The V gene's germline CDR1 is MNHNS and CDR2 SASEGT. The CDR3 has 14 amino acids.

In this sample, this clonotype turned up once. The DNA for the CDR3 is TGTGCCAGTAGTATACCTAGCGGGAGACGCAATGAGCAGTTCTTC. Amino acids: CASSIPSGRRNEQFF. The chain is built from TRBV19 and TRBJ2-1; 10 bases agree with TRBD2. CDR1 is LNHDA and CDR2 is SQIVND in the germline V gene (reference sequence). The CDR3 has 15 residues. V gave up 2 bases and J gave up 6 bases; unmatched junction bases: 4.

Comments on this clonotype: Given a much more abundant clone one base away, this may be a read error. J is TRBJ2-7 and V is TRBV5-4; D gene unclear. CDR3 length equals 15 residues. Per the germline V gene, CDR1 is SGHNT and CDR2 is YYREEE (reference sequence). Here the CDR3 reads CASSLSIGEAYAQYF. CDR3 bases: TGTGCCAGCAGCTTGAGTATAGGAGAAGCCTACGCGCAGTACTTC.

In its sample, this clonotype was seen many times. The chain links TRBV20-1 to TRBJ1-1, with D possibly matching TRBD1 (6 bases). The CDR3 loop spans 15 amino acids. The V gene's germline CDR1 is DFQATT and CDR2 SNEGSKA (reference sequence). V was cut by 6 bases and J by 0 bases, with 17 bases left in between. The CDR3 DNA follows: TGCAGTGCGAGAACTTCAGGGGAAATGAACACTGAAGCTTTCTTT. This gives the protein CSARTSGEMNTEAFF.

Ten or more counts support this clonotype. This sequence joins TRBV27 and TRBJ2-5; D may match TRBD1 or TRBD2 (5 bases each). Germline V CDR1 and CDR2: MNHEY, SMNVEV (reference sequence). The CDR3 spans 16 residues. Trimming took off 0 bases at V and 5 bases at J, with 16 bases between the two ends. CDR3 loop: CASSLSPWDARETQYF. Written as DNA, the CDR3 is TGTGCCAGCAGTTTATCTCCTTGGGACGCCCGGGAGACCCAGTACTTC.

This clonotype was detected ten times or more. The chain joins TRBV6-2 or TRBV6-3 to TRBJ2-1; 10 positions agree with TRBD2. Looked up from germline, CDR1 is MNHEY and CDR2 is SVGEGT. Unmatched junction bases numbered 11, after V lost 6 bases and J lost 6 bases. The CDR3 consists of 16 residues. The CDR3 protein is CASRLTSSGGSNEQFF. CDR3 in DNA: TGTGCCAGCAGACTGACTTCTAGCGGGGGTTCCAATGAGCAGTTCTTC.

This clonotype appeared many times. The V call is TRBV7-2, the J call TRBJ1-1; weak D call: TRBD1 (6 bases). The germline CDR1 and CDR2 sequences are SGHTA and FQGNSA. Between the trimmed V and J ends, which lost 5 bases and 6 bases, there was a span of 16 bases. The CDR3 runs 14 residues. The CDR3 bases are TGTGCCAGCAGCCCGTACAGGGCTGGGGCTGAAGCTTTCTTT. It yields the protein CASSPYRAGAEAFF. The full variable domain, rest sourced from reference TRBV7-2 and TRBJ1-1, is GAGVSQSPSNKVTEKGKDVELRCDPISGHTALYWYRQSLGQGLEFLIYFQGNSAPDKSGLPSDRFSAERTGGSVSTLTIQRTQQEDSAVYLCASSPYRAGAEAFFGQGTRLTVV.